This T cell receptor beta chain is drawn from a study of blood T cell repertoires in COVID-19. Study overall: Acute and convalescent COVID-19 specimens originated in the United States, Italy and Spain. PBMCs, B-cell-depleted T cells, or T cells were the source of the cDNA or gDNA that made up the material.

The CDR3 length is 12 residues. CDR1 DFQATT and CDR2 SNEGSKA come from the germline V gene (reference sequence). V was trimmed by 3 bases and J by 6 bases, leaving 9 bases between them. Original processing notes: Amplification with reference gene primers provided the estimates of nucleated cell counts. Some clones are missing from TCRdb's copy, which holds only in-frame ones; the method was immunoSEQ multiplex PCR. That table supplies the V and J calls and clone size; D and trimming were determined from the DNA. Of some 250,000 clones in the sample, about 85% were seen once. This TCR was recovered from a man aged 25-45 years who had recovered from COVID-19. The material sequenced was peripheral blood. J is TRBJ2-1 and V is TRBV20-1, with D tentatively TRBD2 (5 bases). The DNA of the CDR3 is TGCAGTGCTAGTTCTAGCATCAATGAGCAGTTCTTC. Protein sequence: CSASSSINEQFF.